This T cell receptor (beta chain) was sequenced for a study of graft-versus-host responses after intestinal transplantation. Study-wide findings and caveats: Those patients showing graft-donor T cell macrochimerism displayed high graft-versus-host to host-versus-graft clonal ratios in allografts. Recipient marrow contained GvH clones, some of which appeared first in ileum or blood. Early post-transplant declines in HvG were associated with peak levels of circulating GvH clones.

Turning to this clone: Its antigen remains unidentified.

Sequencing used immunoSEQ multiplex PCR; TCRdb keeps in-frame clones, though not all of them. This sample yields 80,000 to 100,000 clones, of which around 83% are seen a single time; about 15% belongs to the top ten. The CDR3 sequence is 18 residues long. In germline, CDR1 is MNHEY, CDR2 SMNVEV (reference sequence). Between the trimmed V and J ends, which lost 5 bases and 3 bases, there was a span of 26 bases. This sequence originates from a human donor who received an intestinal transplant. Sample: unstimulated CD8+ T cells sorted from spleen or lymph node cells, taken before intestinal transplant. The rearrangement uses TRBV27 and TRBJ2-7; D tentatively fits TRBD1 or TRBD2 (5 bases each). CDR3 residues: CASSPRPGWGFLDYEQYF. The CDR3 DNA is TGTGCCAGCAGTCCCCGTCCCGGGTGGGGGTTTTTAGACTACGAGCAGTACTTC.